This TCR beta chain was documented in a study of Graves' ophthalmopathy and Graves' hyperthyroidism. Patients were left out if they had other autoimmune diseases, uncontrolled infections, pregnancy or lactation. Investigators amplified TCR beta CDR3 regions from RNA transcripts. The first-round RT-PCR employed HTBI primers together with the Qiagen OneStep RT-PCR kit. A multiplex PCR was then performed as the second round. Via MiXCR, TCRdb re-called the multiplex PCR reads, giving one row per CDR3 protein. This table has about 700,000 distinct CDR3 sequences, 35% to 50% appearing once. Germline CDR1 reads SNHLY; CDR2 reads FYNNEI. This CDR3 is built from 13 residues. Details on this clonotype: At one boundary the junction diverges from the germline segment, which might be a read error.

The receptor was isolated from an adult man with Graves' ophthalmopathy. The chain has TRBV2 and TRBJ1-5, with D possibly matching TRBD1 (5 bases). The sequenced material came from peripheral blood. The DNA for the CDR3 is TGTGCCAACAGTCGCGGGACTAGCGAGCCTGAGCATTTT. This codes for CANSRGTSEPEHF.